This T cell receptor (beta chain) was captured in a study of regulatory T cells in long-lasting Graves disease. Overall study findings and caveats: Accuracy might have suffered from few samples.

CDR3 regions were amplified by Arm-PCR using iRepertoire HTBI primers to build TCR beta libraries. TCRdb itself ran the multiplex PCR reads through MiXCR, one entry per CDR3 protein. The sample gives 500,000 to 700,000 distinct CDR3 sequences, approximately 31% of which show up once; roughly 41% is in the top ten. Time point noted: persistent/refractory GD, antithyroid drugs over 5 years with positive TRAb. After RNA was extracted from PBMCs, the TCR library was made from it. Notes on this clonotype: Its matching antigen is unknown. A much more abundant neighbour one base away suggests this may be a read error.

This receptor was taken from a female donor with Graves disease. Sample: peripheral blood mononuclear cells (PBMCs), taken when the disease was refractory, from a patient treated with antithyroid drugs.

CDR3 nucleotide sequence: TGTGCCAGCAGTGAGAGTGGAGGCGGAACTAATGGAAAACTGTTTTTT. Translation gives CASSESGGGTNGKLFF. The chain uses TRBV6-2 or TRBV6-3 and TRBJ1-4; D not resolved. CDR1 is MNHEY, CDR2 SVGEGT, per germline. The CDR3 has 16 residues.